Presented here are 22 T cell receptor beta chains from one specimen sequenced in a study of tissue T cells after allogeneic stem cell transplantation. Time point in this sample: mouse harvest day 14 after allogeneic transplant. Each mouse received 10^7 T-cell-depleted marrow cells plus 10^6 splenic CD5+ T cells by tail vein. Profiled with immunoSEQ multiplex PCR; TCRdb holds only in-frame clones, not every one. Altogether about 1,400 clones are present, 40% to 55% being singletons, with the ten largest covering roughly 24%. Sequencing used liver tissue. The source of these receptors is a female BALB/c mouse given C57BL/6 T cells with graft-versus-host disease after an allogeneic hematopoietic cell transplant.

Notes on this clone: Gene labels here are mouse ones. The CDR3 extends 1 residue past the end of the read, so its final part is completed from the germline J gene. The J gene is TRBJ2-3, the V gene TRBV19; the D call may be TRBD1 or TRBD2 (6 bases each). Germline V lookup: CDR1 FNHDT, CDR2 SITEND (reference sequence). V shed 1 base and J shed 3 bases, with 9 bases lying between them. The CDR3 is 14 residues long. The CDR3: CASSIRGEAETLYF. The covered CDR3 bases are TGTGCCAGCAGTATAAGGGGGGAGGCAGAAACGCTGTAT.

With respect to this clone: The gene names here belong to mouse. Coverage ceases 1 residue before the CDR3 finishes, and the germline J gene fills in the end. The chain combines TRBV26 with TRBJ1-6, with D unclear. TRBJ1-6 is an open reading frame whose function is uncertain. V was trimmed by 0 bases and J by 5 bases, leaving 5 bases between them. This CDR3 has 14 residues. The germline V gene encodes CDR1 KGHPV and CDR2 FQNQEV (reference sequence). CDR3 loop: CASSLSTNNSPLYF. CDR3 DNA, as far as it was read: TGTGCCAGCAGTCTGTCGACAAATAATTCGCCCCTCTAC.

Notes on this clone: Gene names follow the mouse nomenclature. The read ends 1 residue before the CDR3 terminus; that terminus is restored from the germline J gene. This chain links TRBV16 with TRBJ2-4; a possible D gene is TRBD1 (5 bases). The CDR3 consists of 14 residues. Per the germline V gene, CDR1 is SGHSA and CDR2 is FRNQAP. V shed 2 bases and J shed 1 base, with 7 bases lying between them. The CDR3 protein is CASSLQGGQNTLYF. The covered CDR3 bases are TGTGCAAGCAGCTTACAGGGAGGTCAAAACACCTTGTAC.

A note on this clone: Gene names are mouse gene names. The read is 1 residue too short to cover the CDR3 end, so that end is filled in from the germline J gene. V usage is TRBV19 and J usage is TRBJ2-5, with D possibly TRBD1 on 8 matching bases. This CDR3 is 13 amino acids long. V gave up 5 bases and J gave up 4 bases, with 11 bases separating them. Germline V gene sequence: CDR1 FNHDT, CDR2 SITEND (reference sequence). The chain's CDR3 is CASRTGGEDTQYF. The CDR3 bases that were read are TGTGCCAGCAGAACAGGGGGGGAAGACACCCAGTAC. Drawing the rest from reference TRBV19 and TRBJ2-5, the complete variable domain is GGIITQTPKFLIGQEGQKLTLKCQQNFNHDTMYWYRQDSGKGLRLIYYSITENDLQKGDLSEGYDASREKKSSFSLTVTSAQKNEMAVFLCASRTGGEDTQYFGPGTRLLVL.

Concerning this clone: Gene names are mouse gene names. The DNA ends 1 residue before the CDR3 does, and the rest of the CDR3 is filled in from the germline J gene. The rearrangement joins TRBV26 to TRBJ2-4; 8 bases line up with TRBD1. CDR3 length: 15 amino acids. Germline V lookup: CDR1 KGHPV, CDR2 FQNQEV (reference sequence). V dropped 2 bases and J dropped 0; count of bases not matched to a gene: 1. The covered CDR3 bases are TGTGCCAGCAGTCTGGGACAGGGTAGTCAAAACACCTTGTAC. Translation gives CASSLGQGSQNTLY. The whole CDR3 sequence reads CASSLGQGSQNTLYF.

Comment on this clone: Mouse names are used for the genes. The sequenced fragment ends 1 residue before the CDR3 boundary, so the rest is inferred from the germline J gene. The chain joins TRBV26 to TRBJ1-6; D is unresolved. TRBJ1-6 is labeled an ORF, and its function is uncertain. Germline CDR1 KGHPV, CDR2 FQNQEV (reference sequence). This CDR3 is 13 amino acids long. V gave up 3 bases and J gave up 4 bases, with 4 bases separating them. CDR3 region: CASSLQYNSPLYF. CDR3 DNA (partial): TGTGCCAGCAGTCTTCAGTATAATTCGCCCCTCTAC.

Worth noting for this clone: Mouse gene names apply. The read terminates 1 residue ahead of where the CDR3 ends, so the germline J gene completes it. The rearrangement uses TRBV3 and TRBJ2-7; 8 nucleotides align to TRBD2. Germline V gene lookup returns CDR1 SNHLY and CDR2 FYNGKV (reference sequence). The CDR3 length is 14 residues. The junction had 3 bases not matched to a gene; V was cut back by 5 bases and J by 0 bases. Partial CDR3 DNA: TGTGCCAGCAGCCGACTGGGGAGCTCCTATGAACAGTAC. Translation: CASSRLGSSYEQY. The complete CDR3 sequence is CASSRLGSSYEQYF.

This clone has more than one count but fewer than ten. Gene names and germline match the mouse. The CDR3 extends 1 residue past the end of the read, so its final part is completed from the germline J gene. Distinct nucleotide sequences in the sample also encode this CDR3. The chain links TRBV23 to TRBJ2-3; no DNA check was done on the table's D call, TRBD2. CDR1 is KGHTA and CDR2 is FQNQQP in the germline V gene. The CDR3 is 13 amino acids. The DNA read from the CDR3 is TGCTCCAGTTACTGGGGGGGCGGAGAAACGCTGTAT. As protein: CSSYWGGGETLY. The CDR3 in full is CSSYWGGGETLYF. The whole variable domain, remainder taken from reference TRBV23 and TRBJ2-3, is DAAVTQKPRYLIKMKGQEAEMKCIPEKGHTAVFWYQQKQSKELKFLIYFQNQQPLDQIDMVKERFSAVCPSSSLCSLGIRTCEAEDSALYLCSSYWGGGETLYFGSGTRLTVL.

Turning to this clone: Mouse gene names and germline throughout. The CDR3 goes on 1 residue after the read ends, and that part is filled in from the germline J gene. The chain uses TRBV12-1 and TRBJ2-5, with 12 bases identical to TRBD2. The germline CDR1 and CDR2 sequences are SGHSN and HYEKVE. Losses at the gene ends were 0 bases for V and 3 bases for J; bases not matched to a gene: 0. The CDR3 extends over 15 amino acids. CDR3 loop: CASSLGTGGQDTQYF. The sequenced part of the CDR3 DNA is TGTGCCAGCTCTCTCGGGACTGGGGGGCAAGACACCCAGTAC.

This clone is large. Gene names and germline refer to mouse. The read finishes 1 residue shy of the CDR3 end, and the germline J gene is used to complete it. The rearrangement links TRBV13-1 to TRBJ1-1; 8 bases are shared with TRBD1. Trimming cost V 1 base and J 1 base; bases outside gene matches: 3. Germline V gene sequence: CDR1 NSHNY, CDR2 SYGAGN. The CDR3 is 15 residues long. The CDR3 protein is CASSDPGQGNTEVFF. The sequenced part of the CDR3 DNA is TGTGCCAGCAGTGATCCCGGACAGGGAAACACAGAAGTCTTC.

Comment on this clone: Here the gene names and germline are mouse. The missing CDR3 end, 1 residue past where the read stops, is filled in from the germline J gene. The gene calls are TRBV16 and TRBJ2-7; the D gene could be TRBD1 or TRBD2 (5 bases each). The CDR3 contains 12 residues. Germline CDR1 and CDR2: SGHSA and FRNQAP. Trimming cost V 5 bases and J 4 bases, with 9 bases left between them. CDR3 residues: CASSPGRYEQYF. CDR3 DNA, as far as it was read: TGTGCAAGCAGCCCGGGACGGTATGAACAGTAC.

Of note for this clone: Gene and germline names: mouse. CDR3 DNA, as far as it was read: TGTGCCAGCGGTGATAGGGGACAACAAGACACCCAGTAC. This sequence encodes CASGDRGQQDTQY. From start to end, the CDR3 is CASGDRGQQDTQYF. The chain is built from TRBV13-2 and TRBJ2-5; D is possibly TRBD1 (6 bases). The read falls 1 residue short of the CDR3 end, and the missing part is taken from the germline J gene. With 1 base removed from V and 3 bases from J, the gap between germline ends came to 9 bases. The CDR3 runs 14 residues. Per the germline V gene, CDR1 is NNHNN and CDR2 is SYGAGS (reference sequence).

This clone was counted a few times. All gene names here are mouse names. The read falls 1 residue short of the CDR3 end, and the missing part is taken from the germline J gene. The chain has TRBV19 and TRBJ2-7, with TRBD2 identical over 11 bases. The germline CDR1 and CDR2 sequences are FNHDT and SITEND (reference sequence). The length of the CDR3 is 14 residues. The V gene end was trimmed by 1 base and the J gene end by 4 bases; junction bases not matched to a gene: 1. The part of the CDR3 DNA that was read is TGTGCCAGCAGTATAAGGACTGGGGGGTATGAACAGTAC. Translation gives CASSIRTGGYEQY. The whole CDR3 sequence is CASSIRTGGYEQYF.

On this clone itself: Here the gene names and germline are mouse. The CDR3 end falls 1 residue outside the read, so it is completed with the germline J gene. This sequence joins TRBV12-2 and TRBJ2-2; the D is unclear. Germline V gene lookup returns CDR1 SGHLS and CDR2 HYDKME. Trimming stripped 0 bases from V and 2 bases from J, with 9 bases between. This CDR3 has 15 residues. CDR3 DNA, as far as it was read: TGTGCCAGCTCTCTCGGTGGGTTGAACACCGGGCAGCTCTAC. Its translation: CASSLGGLNTGQLY. The entire CDR3 protein reads CASSLGGLNTGQLYF.

This clone is large (0.1 to 1%) in the sample. The genes and germline here are from mouse. The read terminates 1 residue before the CDR3 end, so the remaining end is supplied by the germline J gene. This chain joins TRBV26 and TRBJ2-5; 11 nucleotides align to TRBD2. Germline V gene lookup returns CDR1 KGHPV and CDR2 FQNQEV (reference sequence). V dropped 6 bases and J dropped 3; count of bases not matched to a gene: 2. This CDR3 has 14 amino acids. The sequenced part of the CDR3 DNA is TGTGCCAGCAGCGACTGGGGGGGTCAAGACACCCAGTAC. It encodes CASSDWGGQDTQY. The CDR3 reads in full as CASSDWGGQDTQYF.

Concerning this clone: These gene names are mouse names. The sequenced fragment ends 1 residue before the CDR3 boundary, so the rest is inferred from the germline J gene. The chain carries TRBV26 and TRBJ2-5; D gene unclear. The V and J ends lost 3 bases and 2 bases respectively, with 0 bases between them. The CDR3 is 11 residues long. From germline, CDR1 is KGHPV and CDR2 FQNQEV (reference sequence). The CDR3 sequence: CASSLQDTQYF. Partial CDR3 DNA: TGTGCCAGCAGTCTCCAAGACACCCAGTAC. Looking up the rest from reference TRBV26 and TRBJ2-5 gives the full variable domain: NSKVIQTPRYLVKGQGQKAKMRCIPEKGHPVVFWYQQNKNNEFKFLINFQNQEVLQQIDMTEKRFSAECPSNSPCSLEIQSSEAGDSALYLCASSLQDTQYFGPGTRLLVL.

A word on this clone: Genes here carry mouse names. The CDR3 extends 1 residue past the end of the read, so its final part is completed from the germline J gene. The chain joins TRBV26 to TRBJ1-3; D is ambiguous. This CDR3 spans 12 amino acids. Trimming left V 3 bases short and J 4 bases short, with 4 bases between. Per the germline V gene, CDR1 is KGHPV and CDR2 is FQNQEV (reference sequence). CDR3 sequence: CASSLQGNTLYF. CDR3 DNA, as far as it was read: TGTGCCAGCAGTCTACAGGGAAATACGCTCTAT.

This clone appeared a few times. The listed genes are named as in mouse. The CDR3 goes on 1 residue after the read ends, and that part is filled in from the germline J gene. V is TRBV12-1 and J is TRBJ2-7; 11 bases are a match to TRBD2. V gave up 2 bases and J gave up 4 bases; unmatched junction bases: 3. CDR1 and CDR2 from the germline V gene are SGHSN and HYEKVE. The CDR3 spans 14 residues. This chain's CDR3 is CASSPRDWGYEQYF. Partial CDR3 DNA: TGTGCCAGCTCTCCCCGGGACTGGGGGTATGAACAGTAC.

Points on this clone: Here the gene names and germline are mouse. The observed sequence ends 1 residue before the CDR3 terminus, with the missing tail filled in from the germline J gene. J is TRBJ1-4 and V is TRBV12-2; 8 bases line up with TRBD1. Trimming took 4 bases from V and 4 from J; bases not matched to a gene: 7. CDR1 and CDR2 (germline): SGHLS, HYDKME. The CDR3 runs to 15 residues. CDR3 DNA (partial): TGTGCCAGCTCCCCAGGGGGCGCGATCAACGAAAGATTATTT. Protein: CASSPGGAINERLF. The whole CDR3 sequence reads CASSPGGAINERLFF.

Worth noting for this clone: Here the gene names and germline are mouse. The read ends 1 residue shy of where the CDR3 ends; the end is completed using the germline J gene. The V call is TRBV26, the J call TRBJ2-2; D is perhaps TRBD1 (5 bases). Per the germline V gene, CDR1 is KGHPV and CDR2 is FQNQEV (reference sequence). This CDR3 is built from 12 residues. Trimming pared 4 bases from V and 7 bases from J, leaving 7 bases between. This chain's CDR3 is CASSPGIGQLYF. Partial CDR3 DNA: TGTGCCAGCAGTCCAGGGATCGGGCAGCTCTAC.

Remarks on this clone: The germline and genes are mouse ones. The read halts 1 residue ahead of the CDR3 end, with the missing end drawn from the germline J gene. The chain employs TRBV23 and TRBJ1-6; the table's D call TRBD1 went unverified against the DNA. TRBJ1-6 is an open reading frame, and its role is uncertain. CDR3 length: 15 amino acids. CDR1 is KGHTA, CDR2 FQNQQP, per germline. The CDR3 is CSSSPQGAGNSPLYF. The DNA read from the CDR3 is TGCTCCAGCAGTCCCCAGGGGGCGGGAAATTCGCCCCTCTAC.

Notes on this clone: Gene names are mouse gene names. From the germline J gene comes the end of the CDR3, since the read stops 1 residue before it. This chain joins TRBV13-2 and TRBJ2-2; TRBD2 agrees at 9 bases. Germline V CDR1 and CDR2: NNHNN, SYGAGS (reference sequence). With 0 bases clipped from V and 1 base from J, the junction kept 1 base outside the gene matches. This CDR3 contains 16 residues. CDR3 amino acids: CASGDGLGVNTGQLYF. CDR3 DNA (partial): TGTGCCAGCGGTGATGGACTGGGGGTAAACACCGGGCAGCTCTAC.